The rows below give T cell receptor beta chains drawn from one sample of a study of OX40 agonist ivuxolimab in advanced cancers. The data were produced by immunoSEQ multiplex PCR, yet TCRdb's version contains in-frame clones alone and is incomplete. The sample has 92,000 or so clones, more than 80% seen once. Sequencing used CD4+ or CD8+ T cells sorted from blood, obtained in a trial of the OX40 agonist ivuxolimab. Receptors originate from an adult with an advanced solid tumor such as melanoma, head and neck, liver or kidney cancer. Each CDR3 is given with its conserved first and last residue. Each record gives: J gene, V gene, clone size, D gene, CDR3 protein, CDR3 DNA. A D gene is named only where the DNA matches it firmly. A clone size is listed for some rows: how often the clone was seen (once, few, many), or a class if it is expanded.

j_gene: TRBJ2-1; v_gene: TRBV28; abundance: .; d_gene: .; CDR3aa: CASSSSPGATYNEQFF; CDR3nt: TGTGCCAGCAGCAGCTCACCGGGGGCTACCTACAATGAGCAGTTCTTC
j_gene: TRBJ2-5; v_gene: TRBV7-9; abundance: .; d_gene: .; CDR3aa: CASSLWTGLQETQYF; CDR3nt: TGTGCCAGCAGCTTATGGACGGGGCTCCAAGAGACCCAGTACTTC
j_gene: TRBJ1-3; v_gene: TRBV30; abundance: once; d_gene: TRBD1; CDR3aa: CAWSVQGQRRGNTIYF; CDR3nt: TGTGCCTGGAGTGTACAGGGGCAAAGGAGAGGAAACACCATATATTTT
j_gene: TRBJ1-1; v_gene: TRBV4-1; abundance: .; d_gene: .; CDR3aa: CASSQDGGRVTEAFF; CDR3nt: TGCGCCAGCAGCCAAGATGGGGGGAGAGTAACTGAAGCTTTCTTT
j_gene: TRBJ2-7; v_gene: TRBV28; abundance: .; d_gene: .; CDR3aa: CASALSGAPYEQYF; CDR3nt: TGTGCCAGCGCCCTGTCCGGGGCCCCCTACGAGCAGTACTTC
j_gene: TRBJ2-7; v_gene: TRBV27; abundance: .; d_gene: .; CDR3aa: CASSFKWEYEQYF; CDR3nt: TGTGCCAGCAGTTTCAAGTGGGAGTACGAGCAGTACTTC
j_gene: TRBJ2-5; v_gene: TRBV9; abundance: .; d_gene: TRBD2; CDR3aa: CASSMGLAGEREAQYF; CDR3nt: TGTGCCAGCAGTATGGGACTAGCGGGAGAGAGGGAGGCCCAGTACTTC
j_gene: TRBJ2-7; v_gene: TRBV27; abundance: few; d_gene: .; CDR3aa: CASSPPSDEQYF; CDR3nt: TGTGCCAGCAGTCCCCCTAGCGACGAGCAGTACTTC
j_gene: TRBJ2-3; v_gene: TRBV5-1; abundance: .; d_gene: TRBD1; CDR3aa: CASSLDRGDTQYF; CDR3nt: TGCGCCAGCAGCTTGGACAGGGGGGATACGCAGTATTTT
j_gene: TRBJ2-7; v_gene: TRBV27; abundance: .; d_gene: TRBD1; CDR3aa: CASSRGQESYEQYF; CDR3nt: TGTGCCAGCAGCCGAGGACAGGAATCCTACGAGCAGTACTTC
j_gene: TRBJ2-5; v_gene: TRBV7-9; abundance: once; d_gene: .; CDR3aa: CASTNGTYQETQYF; CDR3nt: TGTGCCAGCACCAACGGGACCTACCAAGAGACCCAGTACTTC